This TCR beta chain stems from a study of T cells in Graves' hyperthyroidism and ophthalmopathy. With 7 bases removed from V and 2 bases from J, the gap between germline ends came to 8 bases. The CDR3 is 13 residues long. The germline gives CDR1 ENHRY, CDR2 SYGVKD. Regions amplified from RNA transcripts were the TCR beta CDR3 regions. The study used the HTBI primer set for a first-round RT-PCR of the TCR CDR3. TCRdb itself ran the multiplex PCR reads through MiXCR, one entry per CDR3 protein. The sample contains a few hundred thousand distinct CDR3 sequences, about 20% of which appear only once. This clonotype was counted many times. Antigen: not known. Whole-study results and caveats: Expanded thyroid clonotypes (above 0.001) were mostly also found in blood.

Thyroid ultrasound, orbital computed tomography, clinical symptoms, and serum thyroxine and TRAb underpinned diagnoses. The PBMCs studied were ones that came from about 9.9 ml fresh peripheral blood. V usage is TRBV10-3 and J usage is TRBJ2-2, with D uncertain. Specimen: blood. The sequence was obtained from a woman in her 70s with Graves' ophthalmopathy. The CDR3 region has the DNA TGTGCCATCATGAGACCTAACACCGGGGAGCTGTTTTTT. Residues: CAIMRPNTGELFF.